The 32 T cell receptor beta chains listed next were all sequenced from one sample in a study of cytomegalovirus exposure and HLA in healthy donors. Use of 60 Vbeta and 13 Jbeta primers characterized the PCR. Repertoires were generated with immunoSEQ multiplex PCR, while TCRdb's copy carries only in-frame clones and drops some. The repertoire holds 100,000 to 120,000 clones, 65% to 85% seen once, with 6.2% in the top ten. Sample: PBMCs. Every receptor here comes from a young man in good health and CMV-seropositive.

This chain connects TRBV10-1 to TRBJ2-7; 9 bases map to TRBD1. With V trimmed by 3 bases and J by 5 bases, 5 bases remained unmatched. The CDR3 is made up of 14 amino acids. Germline CDR1 and CDR2: WNHNN and SYGVQD (reference sequence). CDR3 nucleotides: TGCGCCAGCAGTGACCACAGGGGGCGGGACGAGCAGTACTTC. Its protein is CASSDHRGRDEQYF.

This clone was recorded a few times. The chain recombines TRBV14 with TRBJ1-2, with TRBD1 as a possible D gene (5 bases). The CDR3 totals 14 residues. Germline CDR1 reads SGHDN; CDR2 reads FVKESK. Trimming shortened V by 0 bases and J by 6 bases, and 11 bases separated the two germline ends. CDR3 sequence (DNA): TGTGCCAGCAGCCAAGATCCTGCAGGGAATGGCTACACCTTC. It is translated as CASSQDPAGNGYTF.

This CDR3 is CASSEQGAISSGNTIYF. The CDR3 DNA is TGTGCCAGCAGTGAGCAGGGGGCCATTAGCTCTGGAAACACCATATATTTT. This chain links TRBV2 with TRBJ1-3; TRBD1 agrees at 8 bases. This CDR3 region has 17 residues. Germline V lookup: CDR1 SNHLY, CDR2 FYNNEI. Losses at the gene ends were 3 bases for V and 0 bases for J; bases not matched to a gene: 7.

In this sample, this clone turned up a few times. This sequence joins TRBV9 and TRBJ2-1; TRBD2 agrees at 8 bases. The trim removed 0 bases at V and 0 bases at J, leaving 5 bases unmatched. This CDR3 comprises 17 residues. Germline V gene data show CDR1 as SGDLS and CDR2 as YYNGEE. This chain's CDR3 is CASSVAGTSGSYNEQFF. CDR3 DNA: TGTGCCAGCAGCGTAGCCGGCACTAGCGGCTCCTACAATGAGCAGTTCTTC. The whole variable domain, remainder taken from reference TRBV9 and TRBJ2-1, is DSGVTQTPKHLITATGQRVTLRCSPRSGDLSVYWYQQSLDQGLQFLIQYYNGEERAKGNILERFSAQQFPDLHSELNLSSLELGDSALYFCASSVAGTSGSYNEQFFGPGTRLTVL.

The chain recombines TRBV4-3 with TRBJ2-1; a possible D gene is TRBD1 (6 bases). Germline V gene data show CDR1 as LGHNA and CDR2 as YSLEER. Trimming shortened V by 1 base and J by 3 bases, and 16 bases separated the two germline ends. CDR3 length equals 17 residues. CDR3 nucleotides: TGCGCCAGCAGCCAAGGCTTTACAGGGTCCATCTACAATGAGCAGTTCTTC. Its translation is CASSQGFTGSIYNEQFF.

J is TRBJ2-7 and V is TRBV7-6, with 7 bases matching TRBD2. CDR3 length equals 14 residues. Germline lookup yields CDR1 SGHVS and CDR2 FNYEAQ. With V trimmed by 5 bases and J by 0 bases, 4 bases remained unmatched. CDR3 coding DNA: TGTGCCAGCAGCGGGCTAGCGGCCTCCTACGAGCAGTACTTC. It is translated as CASSGLAASYEQYF.

This sequence joins TRBV5-1 and TRBJ2-2, with D tentatively TRBD1 (6 bases). Trimming removed 0 bases at V and 5 bases at J, with 11 bases between. Looked up from germline, CDR1 is SGHRS and CDR2 is YFSETQ. The CDR3 is 15 residues long. The CDR3 region has the DNA TGCGCCAGCAGCTTGGTGCCAGGGGTAACCGGGGAGCTGTTTTTT. It codes for CASSLVPGVTGELFF. The variable domain in full, completed from reference TRBV5-1 and TRBJ2-2, reads KAGVTQTPRYLIKTRGQQVTLSCSPISGHRSVSWYQQTPGQGLQFLFEYFSETQRNKGNFPGRFSGRQFSNSRSEMNVSTLELGDSALYLCASSLVPGVTGELFFGEGSRLTVL.

J is TRBJ2-1 and V is TRBV11-3; D unresolved. Trimming removed 5 bases at V and 10 bases at J, with 9 bases between. The CDR3 consists of 11 residues. Per the germline V gene, CDR1 is SGHNT and CDR2 is YENEEA. CDR3 nucleotide sequence: TGTGCCAGCAGCGTCACCCGGGAGCAGTTCTTC. Encoded protein: CASSVTREQFF.

This chain uses TRBV11-2 with TRBJ1-2, with D possibly matching TRBD1 (6 bases). V dropped 3 bases and J dropped 3 bases, with 11 bases sitting between them. The CDR3 runs 14 residues. Looked up from germline, CDR1 is SGHAT and CDR2 is FQNNGV. The CDR3 protein is CASSFGAGDYGYTF. The CDR3 DNA reads as TGTGCCAGCAGCTTTGGTGCAGGGGACTATGGCTACACCTTC. The variable domain in full, with the rest retrieved from reference TRBV11-2 and TRBJ1-2, is EAGVAQSPRYKIIEKRQSVAFWCNPISGHATLYWYQQILGQGPKLLIQFQNNGVVDDSQLPKDRFSAERLKGVDSTLKIQPAKLEDSAVYLCASSFGAGDYGYTFGSGTRLTVV.

This clone showed up just a few times. The chain recombines TRBV27 with TRBJ1-1; D is ambiguous. The length of the CDR3 is 13 residues. Germline lookup yields CDR1 MNHEY and CDR2 SMNVEV (reference sequence). The ends were cut back, 1 base at V and 8 bases at J, with 11 bases in the middle. CDR3 bases: TGTGCCAGCAGTTTATATGGGGAGGGAGAAGCTTTCTTT. It yields the protein CASSLYGEGEAFF.

The chain carries TRBV2 and TRBJ1-2; possibly TRBD1 for D (5 bases). Germline-derived CDR1 and CDR2 are SNHLY and FYNNEI. V shed 9 bases and J shed 8 bases, with 25 bases lying between them. This CDR3 has 15 residues. The CDR3 here is CASLTPGSRGPGYTF. CDR3 nucleotides: TGTGCCAGTCTTACTCCAGGGTCCCGCGGCCCGGGCTACACCTTC.

V and J are TRBV4-2 and TRBJ1-2, with D maybe TRBD1 (5 bases). CDR3 length equals 15 residues. Looked up from germline, CDR1 is LGHNA and CDR2 is YNFKEQ. V was cut by 0 bases and J by 4 bases, with 12 bases left in between. The CDR3 region has the DNA TGTGCCAGCAGCCAAGAATTAAGACAGATCTATGGCTACACCTTC. Protein: CASSQELRQIYGYTF.

The chain couples TRBV4-3 to TRBJ2-2; D is ambiguous. This CDR3 is 18 amino acids long. Trimming stripped 0 bases from V and 2 bases from J, with 16 bases between. Germline values: CDR1 LGHNA, CDR2 YSLEER. CDR3 region: CASSQESTLSSNTGELFF. CDR3 nucleotides: TGCGCCAGCAGCCAAGAATCTACCCTATCTAGTAACACCGGGGAGCTGTTTTTT.

This clone was seen only a few times. This rearrangement joins TRBV10-3 to TRBJ2-7, with a possible D match to TRBD2 (5 bases). Trimming cost V 4 bases and J 4 bases, with 14 bases left between them. This CDR3 has 14 residues. The germline gives CDR1 ENHRY, CDR2 SYGVKD. The CDR3 DNA is TGTGCCATCAGTGCGCGGCTCGGGGAATACGAGCAGTACTTC. Translated: CAISARLGEYEQYF.

This clone came up a few times. The V call is TRBV25-1, the J call TRBJ1-1; no reliable D call. Trimming stripped 9 bases from V and 3 bases from J, with 11 bases between. CDR1 is MGHDK and CDR2 is SYGVNS in the germline V gene. The CDR3 has 12 residues. CDR3 sequence: CASSIGDTEAFF. CDR3 sequence (DNA): TGTGCCAGTAGTATCGGGGACACTGAAGCTTTCTTT.

A remark on this clone: Sequence at one end of the junction differs from germline and may be a read error. The V gene is TRBV7-7, the J gene TRBJ2-3, with D uncertain. Germline CDR1 is SSHAT and CDR2 is FNYEAQ (reference sequence). This CDR3 is 13 amino acids long. The CDR3 protein is CASSLGQTDTQYF. CDR3 DNA: TGTGCTAGCAGCTTAGGTCAGACAGATACGCAGTATTTT.

The chain carries TRBV4-1 and TRBJ2-5; TRBD2 matches 7 bases. Germline loops: CDR1 MGHRA, CDR2 YSYEKL. The CDR3 has 16 residues. V trimming: 1 base; J trimming: 5 bases; junction bases outside the gene matches: 10. Here the CDR3 DNA reads TGCGCCAGCAGCCAAGGTCGTACCAGCGGGGCGGAGACCCAGTACTTC. As protein: CASSQGRTSGAETQYF.

J is TRBJ2-1 and V is TRBV7-3; D is perhaps TRBD2 (6 bases). Germline V gives CDR1 SGHTA, CDR2 FQGTGA. The CDR3 consists of 16 residues. The ends were cut back, 0 bases at V and 6 bases at J, with 15 bases in the middle. The CDR3 region is CASSLTRTTLGNEQFF. DNA for the CDR3: TGTGCCAGCAGCTTAACTCGGACTACCCTAGGCAATGAGCAGTTCTTC.

This rearrangement joins TRBV7-2 to TRBJ2-7; 8 positions agree with TRBD2. The CDR3 length is 13 residues. V was pared by 8 bases and J by 5 bases, with 8 bases of the junction left unmatched. Germline assignment: CDR1 SGHTA and CDR2 FQGNSA. DNA of the CDR3: TGTGCCAGCTCGGGGGGGGAATTAGACGAGCAGTACTTC. Residues: CASSGGELDEQYF. Full variable domain (rest looked up from reference TRBV7-2 and TRBJ2-7): GAGVSQSPSNKVTEKGKDVELRCDPISGHTALYWYRQSLGQGLEFLIYFQGNSAPDKSGLPSDRFSAERTGGSVSTLTIQRTQQEDSAVYLCASSGGELDEQYFGPGTRLTVT.

The chain uses TRBV18 and TRBJ1-2, with D maybe TRBD1 (5 bases). The CDR3 sequence is 17 residues long. Germline-derived CDR1 and CDR2 are KGHSH and LQKENI. V dropped 2 bases and J dropped 0 bases, with 16 bases sitting between them. CDR3 DNA: TGTGCCAGCTCACCAATGGCCGGGGGGGAAGCTAACTATGGCTACACCTTC. It encodes CASSPMAGGEANYGYTF. Full variable domain (outside the CDR3, taken from reference TRBV18 and TRBJ1-2): NAGVMQNPRHLVRRRGQEARLRCSPMKGHSHVYWYRQLPEEGLKFMVYLQKENIIDESGMPKERFSAEFPKEGPSILRIQQVVRGDSAAYFCASSPMAGGEANYGYTFGSGTRLTVV.

The chain carries TRBV7-9 and TRBJ2-5, with D perhaps matching TRBD2 (5 bases). The DNA matches TRBJ2-7 better at its end, which makes the J call doubtful. This CDR3 is built from 14 residues. CDR1 and CDR2 from the germline V gene are SEHNR and FQNEAQ (reference sequence). The CDR3 DNA reads TGTGCCAGCAGCTTAGATCGGGATACCTACGAGCAGTACTTC. Protein sequence: CASSLDRDTYEQYF.

Only a few counts were recorded for this clone. The identical CDR3 is also encoded by other nucleotide sequences in the sample. The rearrangement joins TRBV19 to TRBJ1-5; the D gene is possibly TRBD1 (5 bases). The V gene's germline CDR1 is LNHDA and CDR2 SQIVND (reference sequence). CDR3 size: 14 residues. V lost 2 bases, J lost 6 bases, and 11 bases lay in between. CDR3 nucleotide sequence: TGTGCCAGTAGTATATCGGGGGAAGGTCAGCCCCAGCATTTT. Protein sequence: CASSISGEGQPQHF.

The rearrangement links TRBV7-3 to TRBJ2-5, with TRBD1 matching over 7 bases. From germline, CDR1 is SGHTA and CDR2 FQGTGA. The CDR3 contains 13 residues. V trimming: 5 bases; J trimming: 3 bases; junction bases outside the gene matches: 3. The DNA for the CDR3 is TGTGCCAGCAGCCCTACAGGGGAAGAGACCCAGTACTTC. Its protein product is CASSPTGEETQYF.

The chain uses TRBV7-6 and TRBJ2-1, with D tentatively TRBD1 (6 bases). This CDR3 region has 15 residues. Germline V gene data show CDR1 as SGHVS and CDR2 as FNYEAQ. Deletions cut 3 bases from V and 0 bases from J, with 9 bases between. CDR3 in DNA: TGTGCCAGCAGCTTCACAGGGAGCTCCTACAATGAGCAGTTCTTC. Translation: CASSFTGSSYNEQFF.

The CDR3 region has the DNA TGTGCCAGCAGTCTACATACAGGGTCCGGGGAGCTGTTTTTT. Its protein product is CASSLHTGSGELFF. V is TRBV27 and J is TRBJ2-2; a possible D gene is TRBD1 (6 bases). Germline assignment: CDR1 MNHEY and CDR2 SMNVEV (reference sequence). This CDR3 spans 14 amino acids. Deletions cut 5 bases from V and 6 bases from J, with 13 bases between.

The chain links TRBV23-1 to TRBJ1-5; TRBD1 might be the D (6 bases). TRBV23-1 is identified as an open reading frame with a role that is uncertain. The CDR3 extends over 14 amino acids. CDR3 loop: CVRAPGVIHQPQHF. The CDR3 nucleotides read TGCGTCCGAGCCCCAGGGGTGATCCATCAGCCCCAGCATTTT.

J is TRBJ2-5 and V is TRBV9; 8 positions agree with TRBD1. The CDR3 has 15 residues. The germline V gene has CDR1 SGDLS and CDR2 YYNGEE. Trimming at V came to 1 base and at J to 4 bases, leaving 6 bases not matched to a gene. CDR3 bases: TGTGCCAGCAGCGTAACTCCAGGGGGCGGAGAGACCCAGTACTTC. Translation gives CASSVTPGGGETQYF.

The chain employs TRBV7-8 and TRBJ1-1, with D unclear. Deletions cut 1 base from V and 1 base from J, with 7 bases between. Germline V gene lookup returns CDR1 SGHVS and CDR2 FQNEAQ. This CDR3 comprises 14 residues. The CDR3 DNA is TGTGCCAGCAGCTTAGTTGCAGGGAACACTGAAGCTTTCTTT. Protein: CASSLVAGNTEAFF.

The chain links TRBV10-3 to TRBJ2-3; a possible D gene is TRBD1 (5 bases). V was trimmed by 7 bases and J by 1 base, leaving 12 bases between them. The CDR3 is made up of 14 amino acids. Germline lookup yields CDR1 ENHRY and CDR2 SYGVKD. The CDR3 is CAITPGLGTDTQYF. For the CDR3, the DNA is TGTGCCATCACACCAGGGTTGGGCACAGATACGCAGTATTTT.

The chain carries TRBV4-3 and TRBJ2-3; possibly TRBD2 for D (6 bases). Germline assignment: CDR1 LGHNA and CDR2 YSLEER. V was cut by 6 bases and J by 6 bases, with 7 bases left in between. CDR3 length: 11 amino acids. The CDR3 DNA sequence: TGCGCCAGCAGGGAGGGGGATACGCAGTATTTT. Its protein is CASREGDTQYF.

V is TRBV19 and J is TRBJ2-3; tentatively, D is TRBD2 (7 bases). The CDR3 runs 15 residues. V was pared by 2 bases and J by 6 bases, with 15 bases between. The germline CDR1 and CDR2 sequences are LNHDA and SQIVND (reference sequence). DNA of the CDR3: TGTGCCAGTAGTATATACGGGGGGCCCATGGATACGCAGTATTTT. This encodes CASSIYGGPMDTQYF. Based on the CDR3 plus reference TRBV19 and TRBJ2-3, the full variable domain is DGGITQSPKYLFRKEGQNVTLSCEQNLNHDAMYWYRQDPGQGLRLIYYSQIVNDFQKGDIAEGYSVSREKKESFPLTVTSAQKNPTAFYLCASSIYGGPMDTQYFGPGTRLTVL.

This chain joins TRBV27 and TRBJ2-5, with a possible D match to TRBD1 (6 bases). Germline V CDR1 and CDR2: MNHEY, SMNVEV (reference sequence). The CDR3 extends over 17 amino acids. Between the trimmed V and J ends, which lost 2 bases and 4 bases, there was a span of 20 bases. CDR3 in DNA: TGTGCCAGCAGTTTAATGCAGGGGAACAGGGCAGGAGAGACCCAGTACTTC. Its protein is CASSLMQGNRAGETQYF.